This T cell receptor (beta chain) was sequenced in a study of tumor-infiltrating lymphocytes in primary liver carcinoma. The study, taken as a whole, reports: Pairs of tumor regions overlapped more than tumor-adjacent and tumor-blood pairs did.

In its sample, this clonotype was seen a few times. What it recognizes is unknown. Scientists recovered RNA and DNA together from roughly 21-30 mg of unsorted bulk tissue. V lost 2 bases and J lost 1; bases outside the gene matches: 9. The CDR3 consists of 19 residues. Looked up from germline, CDR1 is MDHEN and CDR2 is SYDVKM. Using a constant-region primer together with ProtoScript II reverse transcriptase, TCR beta cDNA was made from 500 to 650 ng of total RNA. Three rounds of nested multiplex PCR with slightly modified ARM-PCR produced TCR beta libraries. In the first two PCR rounds, TRBV1-TRBV30 forward primers were paired with a C-beta reverse primer, and each round lasted nine to ten cycles. TCRdb used MiXCR to reprocess the multiplex PCR reads, holding one entry per CDR3 protein. The sample includes 75,000 to 80,000 distinct CDR3 sequences, roughly 72% of them seen just once.

The sequence was collected from a man aged 40-49 years with primary liver carcinoma and hepatitis B virus infection. V and J are TRBV28 and TRBJ2-1, with 12 bases lining up with TRBD2. Sequencing was carried out using tumor-adjacent normal liver tissue. DNA for the CDR3: TGTGCCAGCAGTTTAGGGTCTTATGGACTAGCGGGATCCTACAATGAGCAGTTCTTC. Encoded protein: CASSLGSYGLAGSYNEQFF.